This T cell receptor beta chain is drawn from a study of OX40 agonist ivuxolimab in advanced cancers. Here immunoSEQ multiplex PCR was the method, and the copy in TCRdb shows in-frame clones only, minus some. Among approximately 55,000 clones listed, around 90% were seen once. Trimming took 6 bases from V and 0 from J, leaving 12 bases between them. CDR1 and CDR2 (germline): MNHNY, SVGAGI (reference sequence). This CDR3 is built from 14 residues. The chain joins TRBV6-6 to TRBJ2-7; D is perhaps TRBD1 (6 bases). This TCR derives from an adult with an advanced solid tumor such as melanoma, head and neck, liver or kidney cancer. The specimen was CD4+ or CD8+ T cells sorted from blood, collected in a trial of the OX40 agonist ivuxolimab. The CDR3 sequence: CASRGDRSSYEQYF. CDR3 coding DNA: TGTGCCAGCAGGGGTGACAGGAGCTCCTACGAGCAGTACTTC.